The clone carrying this T cell receptor (beta chain) has just a few counts. Antigen unknown. The data were obtained in a study of T cells in Graves' hyperthyroidism and ophthalmopathy. The germline gives CDR1 SGHAT, CDR2 FQDESV (reference sequence). The CDR3 is made up of 16 amino acids. Trimming stripped 3 bases from V and 5 bases from J, with 19 bases between. RNA transcripts were the template for amplifying TCR beta CDR3 regions. The TCR CDR3 first-round RT-PCR relied on the HTBI primer set. A single record per CDR3 protein comes from TCRdb applying MiXCR to the multiplex PCR reads. Seen here are approximately 600,000 distinct CDR3 sequences, less than 25% observed once, and the top ten hold approximately 30%. Study results and caveats: From stable hyperthyroidism, ophthalmopathy was set apart by a 13 V-J model. Blood also carried most thyroid clonotypes expanded above 0.001.

The V gene is TRBV11-1, the J gene TRBJ2-5, with a possible D match to TRBD1 (6 bases). Sample: blood. This TCR derives from a man aged 25-40 years with Graves' ophthalmopathy. The CDR3 coding sequence is TGTGCCAGCAGCTTTGAGCCTACAGGGATTGGGGAGACCCAGTACTTC. It yields the protein CASSFEPTGIGETQYF.